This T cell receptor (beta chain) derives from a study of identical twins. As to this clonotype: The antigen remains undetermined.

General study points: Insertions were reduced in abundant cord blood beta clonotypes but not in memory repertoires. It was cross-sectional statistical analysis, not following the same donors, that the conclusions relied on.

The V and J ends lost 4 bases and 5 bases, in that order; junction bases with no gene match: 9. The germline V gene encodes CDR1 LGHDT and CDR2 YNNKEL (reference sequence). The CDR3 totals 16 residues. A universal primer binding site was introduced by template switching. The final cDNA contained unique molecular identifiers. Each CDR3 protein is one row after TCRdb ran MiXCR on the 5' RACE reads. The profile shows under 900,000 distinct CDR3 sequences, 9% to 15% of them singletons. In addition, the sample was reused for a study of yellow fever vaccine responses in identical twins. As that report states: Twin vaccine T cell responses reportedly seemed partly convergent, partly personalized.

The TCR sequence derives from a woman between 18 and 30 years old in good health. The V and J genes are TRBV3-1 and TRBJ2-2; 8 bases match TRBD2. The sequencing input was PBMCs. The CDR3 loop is CASSLIPGGKTGELFF. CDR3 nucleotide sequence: TGTGCCAGCAGCCTAATTCCGGGAGGGAAAACCGGGGAGCTGTTTTTT.